This TCR beta chain is drawn from a study of CD8 T cells in Susac syndrome. The V and J ends lost 7 bases and 3 bases, in that order; junction bases with no gene match: 11. CDR1 is MNHEY and CDR2 is SVGEGT in the germline V gene. The CDR3 spans 15 residues. When the RNA was reverse transcribed, random hexamers were used with an input of roughly 0.45 to 1 ug. TCRdb re-analysed the immunoSEQ multiplex PCR reads in MiXCR, keeping a single row per CDR3 protein. This sample has around 270,000 distinct CDR3 sequences, with 89% found just once. Negative isolation was used for CD8+ and CD4+ T cells and FACS enrichment for TEMRA cells.

The chain combines TRBV6-2 or TRBV6-3 with TRBJ2-7; TRBD2 matches at 8 bases. Sequencing was done on a sample of CD8+ T cells from PBMCs. The TCR comes from a human donor with multiple sclerosis. The CDR3 is CASIPAQRGIYEQYF. DNA for the CDR3: TGTGCCAGCATCCCAGCCCAGCGGGGGATCTACGAGCAGTACTTC.